This note documents a single T cell receptor beta chain sequence. The antigen is unknown. This entry comes from a study of CXCR3-negative and CXCR3-positive naive CD8 T cells. Study in general: Roughly 1.5 +/- 0.3 million TRB reads came from each library, giving some 140 million in total. Overall study findings and caveats: Comparably high diversity was seen in both naive subsets, and much lower diversity in memory CD8+ cells. For CXCR3-positive naive cells, TRB CDR3s were more hydrophobic than those of CXCR3-negative naive cells. Because surface CD5 did not distinguish the naive subsets, TCR strength was inferred from TRB CDR3 properties.

Definition of naive CD8+ T cells rested on a CD45RO-CCR7+CD27+CD95- profile. Each TRB cDNA library was prepared by 5' RACE (with UMI labels). TCRdb reprocessed the 5' RACE reads; each CDR3 protein has one entry and no DNA is given. This sample's table reports 110,000 or so distinct CDR3 sequences. The sequence came from a human donor in good health. Some clones in this sample may be carry-over from other donors' samples. The sample consisted of naive CXCR3+ CD8+ T cells from blood. The subset here: CD45RO-CCR7+CD27+CD95- naive CD8+ T cells expressing CXCR3 (TNR3+).

The CDR3 loop reads CASTGARRASSTDTQYF. V usage is TRBV2 and J usage is TRBJ2-3; with no DNA, the TCRdb D assignment of TRBD1 cannot be verified. This CDR3 has 17 residues. The germline V gene encodes CDR1 SNHLY and CDR2 FYNNEI.